This is a list of T cell receptor beta chains from one sample in a study of blood T cell repertoires in COVID-19. Some clones are missing from TCRdb's copy, which holds only in-frame ones; the method was immunoSEQ multiplex PCR. Of fewer than 350,000 clones listed, roughly nine tenths are singletons. The sample comprised peripheral blood. These receptors were taken from a woman aged 55-70 years with COVID-19, enrolled during active disease. CDR3s leave out the opening cysteine and the closing phenylalanine or tryptophan. A D gene is named only where the DNA matches it firmly. Clone size is not always given. Where it is, it says once, few, many or a class for expanded clones.

clone_size: once
j_call: TRBJ2-5
v_call: TRBV15
d_call: TRBD1
cdr3_aa: ATSRGFGQGARETQY

clone_size: .
j_call: TRBJ1-1
v_call: TRBV7-6
d_call: .
cdr3_aa: ASSRAGANTEAF

clone_size: once
j_call: TRBJ1-6
v_call: TRBV10-3
d_call: TRBD1
cdr3_aa: AIQGTDNSPLH

clone_size: .
j_call: TRBJ1-2
v_call: TRBV6-6
d_call: TRBD1
cdr3_aa: ASSTRDRGQVYGYT

clone_size: once
j_call: TRBJ2-7
v_call: TRBV30
d_call: TRBD2
cdr3_aa: AWSGGGVSYEQY

clone_size: .
j_call: TRBJ2-2
v_call: TRBV5-1
d_call: TRBD1
cdr3_aa: ASSFEGAITGELF

clone_size: .
j_call: TRBJ1-1
v_call: TRBV19
d_call: TRBD1
cdr3_aa: ASRNRGQNTEAF

clone_size: .
j_call: TRBJ1-4
v_call: TRBV29-1
d_call: .
cdr3_aa: SVRQAFNEKLF

clone_size: .
j_call: TRBJ1-1
v_call: TRBV5-1
d_call: TRBD1
cdr3_aa: ASSLWTGRGTEAF

clone_size: .
j_call: TRBJ2-7
v_call: TRBV5-1
d_call: TRBD1
cdr3_aa: ASSGGQAEQY

clone_size: .
j_call: TRBJ1-2
v_call: TRBV5-1
d_call: TRBD1
cdr3_aa: ASNPRTGPTGENGYT

clone_size: .
j_call: TRBJ2-7
v_call: TRBV10-3
d_call: TRBD1
cdr3_aa: AISTQGARDEQY

clone_size: .
j_call: TRBJ1-4
v_call: TRBV5-1
d_call: .
cdr3_aa: ASSYRVLLVEKLF

clone_size: .
j_call: TRBJ2-7
v_call: TRBV6-1
d_call: .
cdr3_aa: ASSDSYEQY

clone_size: once
j_call: TRBJ1-5
v_call: TRBV7-6
d_call: .
cdr3_aa: ASSLTGGAPQPQH

clone_size: .
j_call: TRBJ2-2
v_call: TRBV18
d_call: .
cdr3_aa: ASSPRQPNTGELF

clone_size: .
j_call: TRBJ1-5
v_call: TRBV6-6
d_call: .
cdr3_aa: ATTGSPNQPQH

clone_size: .
j_call: TRBJ2-5
v_call: TRBV18
d_call: .
cdr3_aa: ASSPGRGNQETQY

clone_size: .
j_call: TRBJ2-5
v_call: TRBV7-2
d_call: .
cdr3_aa: ASSLAFPGETQY

clone_size: .
j_call: TRBJ1-2
v_call: TRBV18
d_call: .
cdr3_aa: ASSQGGANYGYT

clone_size: once
j_call: TRBJ2-1
v_call: TRBV3-1/TRBV3-2
d_call: TRBD2
cdr3_aa: ASSHRLAGRNEQF

clone_size: once
j_call: TRBJ2-1
v_call: TRBV7-2
d_call: .
cdr3_aa: ASSLYGPFSYNEQF

clone_size: .
j_call: TRBJ1-3
v_call: TRBV4-2
d_call: .
cdr3_aa: ASSQAPGVGGNTIY

clone_size: .
j_call: TRBJ1-4
v_call: TRBV19
d_call: .
cdr3_aa: ASRLGRGGEKLF

clone_size: .
j_call: TRBJ1-4
v_call: TRBV5-6
d_call: .
cdr3_aa: ASSIAGAANEKLF

clone_size: .
j_call: TRBJ1-4
v_call: TRBV28
d_call: .
cdr3_aa: ASSQPTGNEKLF

clone_size: .
j_call: TRBJ2-2
v_call: TRBV12-3/TRBV12-4
d_call: TRBD1
cdr3_aa: ASTGANGGELF

clone_size: once
j_call: TRBJ1-6
v_call: TRBV6-6
d_call: .
cdr3_aa: ASSSTQGSYNSPLH

clone_size: .
j_call: TRBJ1-5
v_call: TRBV5-1
d_call: .
cdr3_aa: ASSLAGDQPQH

clone_size: .
j_call: TRBJ2-7
v_call: TRBV5-5
d_call: TRBD1
cdr3_aa: ASSLVGTGVSYEQY

clone_size: few
j_call: TRBJ1-2
v_call: TRBV19
d_call: .
cdr3_aa: ASSQQEPGYT

clone_size: .
j_call: TRBJ1-1
v_call: TRBV19
d_call: TRBD1
cdr3_aa: ASSIDHEGAAF

clone_size: .
j_call: TRBJ2-3
v_call: TRBV5-8
d_call: TRBD2
cdr3_aa: ASSQDARSILAGGTDTQY

clone_size: .
j_call: TRBJ2-6
v_call: TRBV3-1/TRBV3-2
d_call: .
cdr3_aa: ASSQGVNTGANVLT

clone_size: .
j_call: TRBJ1-1
v_call: TRBV14
d_call: .
cdr3_aa: ASSQVRRAEAF

clone_size: once
j_call: TRBJ2-7
v_call: TRBV5-4
d_call: .
cdr3_aa: ASSSAGGLSYEQY

clone_size: .
j_call: TRBJ2-2
v_call: TRBV7-8
d_call: TRBD2
cdr3_aa: ASSAGTSGNTGELF

clone_size: .
j_call: TRBJ1-6
v_call: TRBV18
d_call: TRBD1
cdr3_aa: ASSPGQDYNSPLH

clone_size: .
j_call: TRBJ2-5
v_call: TRBV20-1
d_call: .
cdr3_aa: SAREKGSLY

clone_size: once
j_call: TRBJ1-2
v_call: TRBV11-2
d_call: .
cdr3_aa: ASSPRRGYYGYT

clone_size: .
j_call: TRBJ2-5
v_call: TRBV7-3
d_call: TRBD2
cdr3_aa: ASSNPGLAGEETQY

clone_size: once
j_call: TRBJ1-2
v_call: TRBV6-5
d_call: .
cdr3_aa: ASRIGTDTNYGYT

clone_size: once
j_call: TRBJ2-1
v_call: TRBV18
d_call: TRBD1
cdr3_aa: ASSPQGAYNEQF

clone_size: .
j_call: TRBJ1-4
v_call: TRBV5-5
d_call: TRBD1
cdr3_aa: ASSSEGTGAEKLF

clone_size: .
j_call: TRBJ1-2
v_call: TRBV10-2
d_call: TRBD1
cdr3_aa: ASSDPPGGTGHGYT

clone_size: .
j_call: TRBJ1-1
v_call: TRBV7-9
d_call: .
cdr3_aa: ASSLGGLGTEAF

clone_size: .
j_call: TRBJ1-2
v_call: TRBV28
d_call: .
cdr3_aa: ASRSDIGVFGYT

clone_size: .
j_call: TRBJ1-5
v_call: TRBV7-2
d_call: .
cdr3_aa: ASSADISNQPQH

clone_size: .
j_call: TRBJ1-5
v_call: TRBV19
d_call: TRBD1
cdr3_aa: ASSLRTGGDSNQPQH

clone_size: .
j_call: TRBJ1-4
v_call: TRBV6-5
d_call: .
cdr3_aa: ASMLGGGGEKLF